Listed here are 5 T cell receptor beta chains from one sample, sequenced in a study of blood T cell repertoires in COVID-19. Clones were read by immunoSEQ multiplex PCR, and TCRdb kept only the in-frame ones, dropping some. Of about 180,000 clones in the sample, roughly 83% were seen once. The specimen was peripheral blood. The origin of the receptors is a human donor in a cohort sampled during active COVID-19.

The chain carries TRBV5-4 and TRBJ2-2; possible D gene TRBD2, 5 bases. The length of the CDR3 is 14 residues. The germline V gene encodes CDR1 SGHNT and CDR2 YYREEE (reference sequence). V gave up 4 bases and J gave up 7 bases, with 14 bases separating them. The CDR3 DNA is TGTGCCAGCAGCCCCGGGGTCAATATCGGGGAGCTGTTTTTT. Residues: CASSPGVNIGELFF. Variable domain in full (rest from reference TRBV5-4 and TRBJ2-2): ETGVTQSPTHLIKTRGQQVTLRCSSQSGHNTVSWYQQALGQGPQFIFQYYREEENGRGNFPPRFSGLQFPNYSSELNVNALELDDSALYLCASSPGVNIGELFFGEGSRLTVL.

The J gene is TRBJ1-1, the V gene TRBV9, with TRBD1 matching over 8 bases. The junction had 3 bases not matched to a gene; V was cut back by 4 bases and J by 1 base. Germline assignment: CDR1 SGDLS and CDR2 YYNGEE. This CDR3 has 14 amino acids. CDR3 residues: CASSPDRANTEAFF. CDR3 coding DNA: TGTGCCAGCAGCCCGGACAGGGCGAACACTGAAGCTTTCTTT.

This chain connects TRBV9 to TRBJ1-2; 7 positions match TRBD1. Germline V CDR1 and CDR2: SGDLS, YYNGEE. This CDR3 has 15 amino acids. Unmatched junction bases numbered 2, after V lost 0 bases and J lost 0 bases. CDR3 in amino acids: CASSVGQGANYGYTF. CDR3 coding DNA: TGTGCCAGCAGCGTAGGACAGGGAGCTAACTATGGCTACACCTTC.

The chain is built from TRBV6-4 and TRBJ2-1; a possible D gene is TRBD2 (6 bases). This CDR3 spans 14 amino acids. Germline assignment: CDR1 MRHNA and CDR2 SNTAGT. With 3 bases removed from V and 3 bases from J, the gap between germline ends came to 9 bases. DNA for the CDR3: TGTGCCAGCAGTGAGGACGGGAGCTACAATGAGCAGTTCTTC. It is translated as CASSEDGSYNEQFF.

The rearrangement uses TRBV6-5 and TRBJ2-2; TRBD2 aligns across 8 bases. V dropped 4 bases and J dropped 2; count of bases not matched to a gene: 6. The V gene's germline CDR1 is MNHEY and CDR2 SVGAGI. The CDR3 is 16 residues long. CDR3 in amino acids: CASSSGAGDNTGELFF. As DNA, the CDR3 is TGTGCCAGCAGTTCCGGAGCGGGAGACAACACCGGGGAGCTGTTTTTT.